The following is a TCR beta chain sequence with its context. Its cognate antigen is unknown. This entry belongs to a study of T cells in tumors after PD-1 blockade. The overall study: During anti-PD-1 treatment, some patients continued daily vismodegib 150 mg.

Looked up from germline, CDR1 is SGHDT and CDR2 is YYEEEE. The CDR3 contains 14 residues. V gave up 4 bases and J gave up 2 bases; unmatched junction bases: 3. Study results and caveats: Some novel exhausted tumor clones appeared in pre-treatment blood, suggesting peripheral recruitment. After therapy, most expanded exhausted CD8+ clones were absent pre-treatment, suggesting clonal replacement.

Generated by immunoSEQ multiplex PCR, the TCRdb table keeps only in-frame clones and is missing some. The repertoire consists of roughly 3,500 clones, with over 60% occurring once and the leading ten covering roughly 19%. The specimen was tumor tissue, collected before anti-PD-1 treatment. The rearrangement joins TRBV5-6 to TRBJ1-5; 7 bases map to TRBD1. This clonotype was obtained from a human donor with basal cell carcinoma. CDR3 region: CASSAGTGNQPQHF. The CDR3 region has the DNA TGTGCCAGCAGCGCAGGGACAGGCAATCAGCCCCAGCATTTT.